The text below deals with one T cell receptor beta chain. The sample originates from a study of blood T cell repertoires in COVID-19. For the study at large: Sites in the United States, Italy and Spain provided acute and convalescent COVID-19 samples. Nucleic acid was either cDNA or gDNA, and it came from T cells, B-cell-depleted T cells, or PBMCs.

In the original processing: Estimated nucleated cell counts came from reference gene primer amplification. TCRdb's table, derived via immunoSEQ multiplex PCR, lists solely in-frame clones and lacks some. That table furnishes V, J and clone size, whereas the DNA furnished D and trimming. Among tens of thousands of clones listed, roughly 80% were seen once. The CDR3 extends over 15 amino acids. Germline V gives CDR1 SNHLY, CDR2 FYNNEI. V was clipped by 7 bases and J by 6 bases; unmatched bases: 13. This TCR came from a human donor in a cohort sampled during active COVID-19. The sequenced sample consisted of peripheral blood. The genes are TRBV2 and TRBJ2-3, with 7 nucleotides matching TRBD2. CDR3 in amino acids: CASNKGGRARDTQYF. Here the CDR3 DNA reads TGTGCCAGCAATAAGGGAGGGAGGGCCAGGGATACGCAGTATTTT.